This T cell receptor (beta chain) was found in a study of monozygotic twins with inflammatory bowel disease (dated by TCRdb to between 2018 and 2020). Study-wide context: The full study comprised 28 monozygotic twin pairs: nine German pairs (four IBD-concordant, five IBD-discordant) and 19 IBD-discordant Danish pairs. The search for disease-associated traits relied mainly on comparing, within discordant pairs, IBD patients with their genetically identical healthy co-twins. Each individual had, on average, about 151 000 unique TCRalpha sequences and 181 000 unique TCRbeta sequences available for analysis.

The CDR3 sequence holds 15 residues, the cysteine and phenylalanine included. The nucleotide record is missing. From each donor, a roughly 2.6 ml peripheral blood sample was collected into PAXgene tubes and stored at -80 degrees C. Without any T cell sorting, total RNA was extracted from whole blood using the PAXgene blood miRNA kit on an automated QIAcube. Deep TCRalpha and TCRbeta repertoire profiling with unique molecular barcoding was performed on peripheral blood of monozygotic twin pairs concordant or discordant for inflammatory bowel disease. Smoking habits were recorded for all twin pairs, with individuals classified as current, former or never smokers. On the study overall, not on this receptor specifically: IBD patients shared fewer clonotypes with other individuals than healthy twins did, most markedly in patients showing signs of disease activity. No single strong signal or clonotype linked to IBD turned up in the results, so the idea that one exists was not supported. IBD patients had lower TCRbeta repertoire diversity, measured by the inverse Simpson index, than their healthy co-twins. Repertoire similarity did not differ between concordant and discordant twins, which could be due to limited statistical power. The analysis was unable to tell apart different T cell subtypes. Background noise and inter-individual variability may have been introduced into the repertoires by the differing immunosuppressive treatments among patients.

Library preparation used 5' RACE. The input for every TCR library was roughly 3.5 ug of total RNA. cDNA was synthesized with SMARTScribe reverse transcriptase in eight separate reactions per sample. During cDNA synthesis, template switching was used to introduce unique molecular identifiers that contained a 6-nucleotide sample barcode. TCRalpha and TCRbeta cDNA was amplified by two nested PCRs of 16 and 9 cycles, with bead purification after each PCR. Before amplification, the cDNA was treated with uracil DNA-glycosylase and purified using the QIAquick PCR purification kit. The second PCR added Illumina TruSeq-compatible adapters along with sample-specific barcodes. TapeStation and Qubit were used to check library quality and concentration, and 5 to 5.5 ng of each library was pooled. Sequencing of the pooled libraries was done on an Illumina HiSeq2500 single-index Rapid Run using custom sequencing primers and 2 x 100 bp reads. In the original analysis: MiGEC version 1.2.6 was used for UMI-based consensus assembly, which corrected PCR and sequencing errors. V(D)J alignment, clonotype assembly and CDR3 extraction were performed with MiXCR version 2.1.1. Normalisation of gene usage, clonotype sharing and MAIT/NKT TCR abundance was achieved by analysing the top 1000, 10 000 and 20 000 clonotypes per sample. After downsampling to 27 000 UMIs, diversity was calculated as the inverse Simpson index using the vegan R package. Statistical testing used paired Mann-Whitney U tests on the discordant twin pairs and applied Benjamini-Hochberg correction for multiple testing. After reprocessing by TCRdb, each CDR3 protein sequence is one entry, and no DNA is given. The V and J calls, along with clone size, are taken from TCRdb and not from the paper's own processing. The sample's clone listing holds some 400,000 distinct CDR3 sequences. The ten largest make up about 2.3% of the sample.

Details on this clonotype: Its antigen specificity is not known.

The sequence was collected from a human donor with ulcerative colitis or Crohn's disease, or a healthy co-twin of an affected twin (not recorded which). Material for sequencing was blood. The chain is assembled from TRBV12-3 or TRBV12-4 and TRBJ2-1; TCRdb lists TRBD2, though no DNA is available to test this call. The CDR3 is CASSKDLRDYNEQFF.